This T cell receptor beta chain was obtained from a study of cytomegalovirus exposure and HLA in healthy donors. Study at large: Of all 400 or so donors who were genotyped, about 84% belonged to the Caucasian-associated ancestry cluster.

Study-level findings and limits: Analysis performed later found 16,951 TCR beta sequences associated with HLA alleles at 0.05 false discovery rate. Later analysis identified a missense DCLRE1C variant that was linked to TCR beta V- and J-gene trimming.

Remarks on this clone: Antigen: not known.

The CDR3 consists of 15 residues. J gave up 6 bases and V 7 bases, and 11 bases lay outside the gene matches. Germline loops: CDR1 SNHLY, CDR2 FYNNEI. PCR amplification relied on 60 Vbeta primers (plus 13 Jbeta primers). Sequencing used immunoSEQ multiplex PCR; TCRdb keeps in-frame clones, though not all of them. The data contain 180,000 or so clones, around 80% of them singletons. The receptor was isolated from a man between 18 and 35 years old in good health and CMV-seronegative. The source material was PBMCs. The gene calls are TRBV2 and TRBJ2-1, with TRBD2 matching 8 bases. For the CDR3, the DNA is TGTGCCAGCATCATACCGGGACTAGAAATCAATGAGCAGTTCTTC. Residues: CASIIPGLEINEQFF.